There are many counts of the clone carrying this T cell receptor beta chain. The sample belongs to a study of blood T cells in healthy people across ages. The CDR3 consists of 15 residues. CDR1 DFQATT and CDR2 SNEGSKA come from the germline V gene (reference sequence). Trimming removed 3 bases from V and 1 base from J, with 15 bases in between. A second PCR of about 6 to 12 cycles used a sample-barcoded 5' primer and a J-beta primer mix. MiXCR, run by TCRdb on the 5' RACE reads, gives a single entry per CDR3 protein. The table has roughly 640,000 distinct CDR3 sequences, 25% to 35% seen once. The receptor was derived from an elderly woman in good health. The chain joins TRBV20-1 to TRBJ1-2; D not certain. What was sequenced was blood. The CDR3 loop reads CSASRSLGSNYGYTF. The CDR3 nucleotides read TGCAGTGCTAGTAGGTCATTGGGAAGTAACTATGGCTACACCTTC.